Listed below are T cell receptor beta chains from one sample, sequenced in a study of OX40 agonist ivuxolimab in advanced cancers. Produced via immunoSEQ multiplex PCR; TCRdb's table is partial and in-frame only. The sample holds roughly 71,000 clones; 88% are singletons and the top ten take about 1%. The specimen was CD4+ or CD8+ T cells sorted from blood, collected in a trial of the OX40 agonist ivuxolimab. These receptors were taken from an adult with an advanced solid tumor such as melanoma, head and neck, liver or kidney cancer. Each CDR3 is given with its conserved first and last residue. Fields, in order: D gene, V gene, clone size, J gene, CDR3 DNA, CDR3 protein. The D gene is left open where the match is weak. Size is stated for part of the rows, as once, few or many counts, or as a class when the clone is expanded.

D gene: TRBD1
V gene: TRBV18
clone size: NA
J gene: TRBJ2-7
CDR3 DNA: TGTGCCAGCTCCTCCGGGACAGGAGACTACGAGCAGTACTTC
CDR3 protein: CASSSGTGDYEQYF

D gene: TRBD2
V gene: TRBV11-2
clone size: NA
J gene: TRBJ2-5
CDR3 DNA: TGTGCCAGCAGCTCGCTAGCGGGTGGGTCCCTTCAGACCCAGTACTTC
CDR3 protein: CASSSLAGGSLQTQYF

D gene: NA
V gene: TRBV10-3
clone size: NA
J gene: TRBJ2-2
CDR3 DNA: TGTGCCATCAGTGGGGCGGGAACCGGGGAGCTGTTTTTT
CDR3 protein: CAISGAGTGELFF

D gene: NA
V gene: TRBV4-2
clone size: NA
J gene: TRBJ2-2
CDR3 DNA: TGTGCCAGCAGCCGCAGTGGGGTCGGGGAGCTGTTTTTT
CDR3 protein: CASSRSGVGELFF

D gene: TRBD2
V gene: TRBV11-3
clone size: NA
J gene: TRBJ2-1
CDR3 DNA: TGTGCCAGCAGCTTAGAGGGAGGGTCCTACAATGAGCAGTTCTTC
CDR3 protein: CASSLEGGSYNEQFF

D gene: TRBD1
V gene: TRBV4-3
clone size: NA
J gene: TRBJ2-3
CDR3 DNA: TGCGCCAGCAGCCAGGACAGGGGGATAGATACGCAGTATTTT
CDR3 protein: CASSQDRGIDTQYF

D gene: TRBD1
V gene: TRBV28
clone size: NA
J gene: TRBJ2-4
CDR3 DNA: TGTGCCAGCAGTGGGGACAGGGGGCGTGAAAACATTCAGTACTTC
CDR3 protein: CASSGDRGRENIQYF

D gene: NA
V gene: TRBV5-6
clone size: NA
J gene: TRBJ2-1
CDR3 DNA: TGTGCCAGCAGCGAATGGGGGCGGACGTCCTACAATGAGCAGTTCTTC
CDR3 protein: CASSEWGRTSYNEQFF

D gene: NA
V gene: TRBV2
clone size: NA
J gene: TRBJ1-3
CDR3 DNA: TGTGCCAGCAGTCGTTCGGTTGAAACTGGAAACACCATATATTTT
CDR3 protein: CASSRSVETGNTIYF

D gene: TRBD1
V gene: TRBV28
clone size: few
J gene: TRBJ2-5
CDR3 DNA: TGTGCCAGCAGGGGGGACAGCGCCGGCGGAGCCCAGTACTTC
CDR3 protein: CASRGDSAGGAQYF

D gene: TRBD1
V gene: TRBV30
clone size: few
J gene: TRBJ2-5
CDR3 DNA: TGTGCCTGGAGTGTACTGCAGGGGGCAAGGGAGACCCAGTACTTC
CDR3 protein: CAWSVLQGARETQYF

D gene: NA
V gene: TRBV5-4
clone size: NA
J gene: TRBJ1-2
CDR3 DNA: TGTGCCAGCAGCCTCGGTGGCAGGGCGGATGGCTACACCTTC
CDR3 protein: CASSLGGRADGYTF

D gene: TRBD2
V gene: TRBV2
clone size: once
J gene: TRBJ2-7
CDR3 DNA: TGTGCCAGCAGTGAACCTAGCGGGAGGGCCATGTACGAGCAGTACTTC
CDR3 protein: CASSEPSGRAMYEQYF

D gene: NA
V gene: TRBV19
clone size: NA
J gene: TRBJ2-2
CDR3 DNA: TGTGCCAGTAGCCTCGGGACCCCTAACACCGGGGAGCTGTTTTTT
CDR3 protein: CASSLGTPNTGELFF

D gene: NA
V gene: TRBV28
clone size: NA
J gene: TRBJ1-2
CDR3 DNA: TGTGCCAGCACCATGGGATTAGCTAACTATGGCTACACCTTC
CDR3 protein: CASTMGLANYGYTF

D gene: NA
V gene: TRBV28
clone size: NA
J gene: TRBJ1-1
CDR3 DNA: TGTGCCACCCTTGCGGAGGGGGGGACTGAAGCTTTCTTT
CDR3 protein: CATLAEGGTEAFF

D gene: TRBD1
V gene: TRBV7-6
clone size: NA
J gene: TRBJ2-7
CDR3 DNA: TGTGCCAGCAGCCGACAGGGGGGCGAGCAGTACTTC
CDR3 protein: CASSRQGGEQYF

D gene: TRBD1
V gene: TRBV6-5
clone size: once
J gene: TRBJ1-2
CDR3 DNA: TGTGCCAGCAGTTACGCAGGGGGGTACTATGGCTACACCTTC
CDR3 protein: CASSYAGGYYGYTF

D gene: TRBD1
V gene: TRBV6-6
clone size: NA
J gene: TRBJ1-2
CDR3 DNA: TGTGCCAGCAGCCCATACGGACAGGAACAAGGGGGCTACACCTTC
CDR3 protein: CASSPYGQEQGGYTF

D gene: NA
V gene: TRBV28
clone size: NA
J gene: TRBJ1-2
CDR3 DNA: TGTGCCACCTCGGCACTTAACTATGGCTACACCTTC
CDR3 protein: CATSALNYGYTF

D gene: NA
V gene: TRBV10-1
clone size: NA
J gene: TRBJ2-3
CDR3 DNA: TGCGCCACCGGGACCAGCACAGATACGCAGTATTTT
CDR3 protein: CATGTSTDTQYF

D gene: NA
V gene: TRBV11-3
clone size: NA
J gene: TRBJ2-1
CDR3 DNA: TGTGCCAGCAGCTTAGAAGGAGGTCTGTTTAGCTCCTACAATGAGCAGTTCTTC
CDR3 protein: CASSLEGGLFSSYNEQFF

D gene: TRBD2
V gene: TRBV6-6
clone size: NA
J gene: TRBJ2-3
CDR3 DNA: TGTGCCAGCAGCATAGAACTAGCGGTTTTCTTTGGTACGCAGTATTTT
CDR3 protein: CASSIELAVFFGTQYF

D gene: TRBD1
V gene: TRBV2
clone size: NA
J gene: TRBJ2-1
CDR3 DNA: TGTGCCAGCAGAAGGTCCTGGACAGGGGCCTACAATGAGCAGTTCTTC
CDR3 protein: CASRRSWTGAYNEQFF

D gene: NA
V gene: TRBV6-1
clone size: NA
J gene: TRBJ1-2
CDR3 DNA: TGTGCCAGCAGGGGCAGGGGTAACTATGGCTACACCTTC
CDR3 protein: CASRGRGNYGYTF

D gene: TRBD1
V gene: TRBV5-8
clone size: NA
J gene: TRBJ1-5
CDR3 DNA: TGTGCCAGCAGCCATCGGACAGGGGGATTGGGTCAGCCCCAGCATTTT
CDR3 protein: CASSHRTGGLGQPQHF

D gene: NA
V gene: TRBV6-1
clone size: NA
J gene: TRBJ1-2
CDR3 DNA: TGTGCCAGCAGGTCTGTCGGGGTGAGCTATGGCTACACCTTC
CDR3 protein: CASRSVGVSYGYTF

D gene: NA
V gene: TRBV27
clone size: NA
J gene: TRBJ1-1
CDR3 DNA: TGTGCCAGCAGTTTATTTTCGGGGAACACTGAAGCTTTCTTT
CDR3 protein: CASSLFSGNTEAFF

D gene: NA
V gene: TRBV28
clone size: NA
J gene: TRBJ2-1
CDR3 DNA: TGTGCCAGCAGCACCCCCGGCAATGAGCAGTTCTTC
CDR3 protein: CASSTPGNEQFF

D gene: NA
V gene: TRBV7-8
clone size: few
J gene: TRBJ2-1
CDR3 DNA: TGTGCCAGCAGCTTAGATCTGACGGCTGAGCAGTTCTTC
CDR3 protein: CASSLDLTAEQFF

D gene: NA
V gene: TRBV9
clone size: NA
J gene: TRBJ2-4
CDR3 DNA: TGTGCCAGCAGCGTAGATTCTGGGTCGGGTATTCAGTACTTC
CDR3 protein: CASSVDSGSGIQYF

D gene: NA
V gene: TRBV12-1
clone size: NA
J gene: TRBJ2-7
CDR3 DNA: TGTGCCAGCAGCCCCCCCACGGGACATCTAGTCTACGAGCAGTACTTC
CDR3 protein: CASSPPTGHLVYEQYF

D gene: NA
V gene: TRBV19
clone size: NA
J gene: TRBJ2-6
CDR3 DNA: TGTGCCAGTACCGGTCTCTCTGGGGCCAACGTCCTGACTTTC
CDR3 protein: CASTGLSGANVLTF

D gene: NA
V gene: TRBV27
clone size: NA
J gene: TRBJ2-7
CDR3 DNA: TGTGCCAGCAGTCTAACCGGGGATACTTACGAGCAGTACTTC
CDR3 protein: CASSLTGDTYEQYF

D gene: NA
V gene: TRBV2
clone size: NA
J gene: TRBJ2-1
CDR3 DNA: TGTGCCAGCCTGGGGGGCGGACCCTACAATGAGCAGTTCTTC
CDR3 protein: CASLGGGPYNEQFF

D gene: NA
V gene: TRBV7-2
clone size: NA
J gene: TRBJ1-2
CDR3 DNA: TGTGCCAGCAGCTTTAGTCCGAGAGAAATCAACTATGGCTACACCTTC
CDR3 protein: CASSFSPREINYGYTF

D gene: NA
V gene: TRBV25-1
clone size: NA
J gene: TRBJ1-4
CDR3 DNA: TGTGCCAGCAGCTCAAATCCGGCGGGAGAAAAACTGTTTTTT
CDR3 protein: CASSSNPAGEKLFF

D gene: NA
V gene: TRBV5-1
clone size: NA
J gene: TRBJ1-1
CDR3 DNA: TGCGCCAGCAGAAGCGGTTTTAGGGAGACCACTGAAGCTTTCTTT
CDR3 protein: CASRSGFRETTEAFF